The next 4 T cell receptor beta chains were all read from a single sample in a study of T-cell reconstitution after alpha-beta-depleted transplantation in children (dated by TCRdb to the mid-2010s). Libraries were prepared through PCR. Instrument used: Illumina HiSeq 2500. TCR libraries were prepared with molecular barcoding, using unique molecular identifiers to normalize TCRbeta repertoire quantification. The public reads were run again by TCRdb, first through fastp at Q25 and then through MiXCR, and only productive beta chains were kept. Rows are unified per CDR3 protein, each entry keeping the most common DNA and genes. This sample has hundreds of thousands of distinct CDR3 sequences in its table, and approximately 12% of those were observed once. About 6% of the sample goes to the ten largest clones. The sequencing used PBMCs from the stem cell graft donor, collected from the stem cell graft. The receptors were gathered from a human donor who donated a stem cell graft to a child with combined immunodeficiency.

J is TRBJ2-1 and V is TRBV29-1, with D tentatively TRBD1 (6 bases). The germline V gene has CDR1 SQVTM and CDR2 ANQGSEA. The CDR3 loop spans 15 amino acids. The V gene lost 6 bases and the J gene lost 2 bases, with 17 bases spanning the gap. CDR3 sequence reads: CSVRTDITTYNEQFF. In DNA, the CDR3 is TGCAGCGTCCGGACAGACATTACCACCTACAATGAGCAGTTCTTC.

There are a few counts of this clonotype. V usage is TRBV7-9 and J usage is TRBJ2-7; D not resolved. This CDR3 spans 13 amino acids. Germline V lookup: CDR1 SEHNR, CDR2 FQNEAQ (reference sequence). V was shortened by 5 bases and J by 4 bases, with 12 bases between the two germline ends. CDR3: CASSPPWLYEQYF. The CDR3 bases are TGTGCCAGCAGCCCTCCGTGGCTATACGAGCAGTACTTC.

The genes are TRBV29-1 and TRBJ2-6; TRBD2 might be the D (5 bases). Germline V gene sequence: CDR1 SQVTM, CDR2 ANQGSEA. The CDR3 runs 13 residues. Trimming took 4 bases from V and 4 from J, leaving 8 bases between them. CDR3 sequence reads: CSVVPGGANVLTF. The CDR3 bases are TGCAGCGTTGTCCCGGGGGGGGCCAACGTCCTGACTTTC.

This clonotype was found many times. The CDR3 spells CASSPQGFSYTQYF. CDR3 sequence (DNA): TGTGCCAGCAGTCCCCAGGGTTTCTCCTATACGCAGTATTTT. The genes are TRBV12-3 or TRBV12-4 and TRBJ2-3, with a possible D match to TRBD1 (5 bases). This CDR3 is built from 14 residues. The germline V and J ends were trimmed by 5 bases and 7 bases, with 16 bases remaining between them.